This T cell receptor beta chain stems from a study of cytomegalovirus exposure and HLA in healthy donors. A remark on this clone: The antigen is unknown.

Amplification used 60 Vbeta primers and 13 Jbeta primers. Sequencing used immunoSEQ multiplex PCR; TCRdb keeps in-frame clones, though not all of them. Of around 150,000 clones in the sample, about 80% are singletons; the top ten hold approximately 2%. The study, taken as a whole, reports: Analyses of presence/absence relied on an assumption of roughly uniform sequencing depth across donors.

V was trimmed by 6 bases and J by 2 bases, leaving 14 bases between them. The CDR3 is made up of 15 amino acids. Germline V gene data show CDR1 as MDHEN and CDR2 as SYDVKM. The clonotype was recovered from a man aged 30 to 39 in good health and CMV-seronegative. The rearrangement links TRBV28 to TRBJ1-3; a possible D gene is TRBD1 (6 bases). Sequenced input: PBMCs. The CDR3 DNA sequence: TGTGCCAGCAGAATCCAGGGGTTGGCTGGAAACACCATATATTTT. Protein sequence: CASRIQGLAGNTIYF.